The clone carrying this TCR beta chain was picked up one time. The data were taken from a study of blood T cell repertoires in COVID-19. The length of the CDR3 is 18 residues. V shed 3 bases and J shed 0 bases, with 21 bases lying between them. Per the germline V gene, CDR1 is DFQATT and CDR2 is SNEGSKA (reference sequence). Assay: immunoSEQ multiplex PCR; the TCRdb copy retains only in-frame clones and omits some. The data contain 120,000 to 150,000 clones, 80% of them seen just once; the ten biggest clones take up under 15%. The chain joins TRBV20-1 to TRBJ2-1, with D maybe TRBD2 (6 bases). The sequenced sample was peripheral blood. The sequence was collected from a man in his 60s with active or convalescent COVID-19. Here the CDR3 reads CSASSLATKRSSYNEQFF. CDR3 in DNA: TGCAGTGCTAGTTCTCTAGCGACGAAGAGGAGCTCCTACAATGAGCAGTTCTTC.